Sequencing of this T cell receptor beta chain was carried out in a study of T cell responses to AZD1222 COVID-19 vaccine. Study observations and caveats: Repertoires were sampled only after the peak T cell response. At baseline, just a handful of AZD1222 recipients tested seropositive. With two AZD1222 doses given, Spike-specific TCR breadth and depth both rose.

Of note for this clone: Antigen: not known.

This CDR3 is 15 amino acids long. Using immunoSEQ multiplex PCR, the repertoire was profiled, and TCRdb retains in-frame clones only, with some absent. There are around 180,000 clones in the sample; roughly 87% occur only once, and around 2.6% lies in the top ten. This chain links TRBV1 with TRBJ2-7; the table's D call, TRBD2, has no DNA check behind it. TRBV1 is designated a pseudogene. This receptor was taken from an adult in good health. The material was peripheral blood, obtained on day 0 of AZD1222 vaccination. CDR3 sequence (DNA): TGCACCAGCAGCCATCCCAAGGAGCGGGAGTTCGGGCAGTACTTC. It is translated as CTSSHPKEREFGQYF.